This is a list of T cell receptor beta chains from one sample in a study of blood T cell repertoires in COVID-19. Only in-frame clones appear in the TCRdb table, and some are missing; sequencing was by immunoSEQ multiplex PCR. Of 55,000 to 80,000 clones in the sample, approximately 92% were seen once. The sequenced sample was peripheral blood. These receptors were taken from a human donor in a cohort sampled during active COVID-19. CDR3s include the opening cysteine and the closing phenylalanine or tryptophan. D genes are given only for firm matches. A clone size is listed for some rows: how often the clone was seen (once, few, many), or a class if it is expanded.

-	TRBV6-2/TRBV6-3	TRBD2	TRBJ2-7	TGTGCCAGCAGCAGCCCAGCGGGAGGGGGCGAGCAGTACTTC	CASSSPAGGGEQYF
-	TRBV6-5	TRBD2	TRBJ2-1	TGTGCCAGCAGTCTGGGGGGGAGGGCGGGTAATGAGCAGTTCTTC	CASSLGGRAGNEQFF
-	TRBV7-2	TRBD2	TRBJ2-3	TGTGCCAGCAGCAAGACCCTAGCGGGGGGGGTTACAGATACGCAGTATTTT	CASSKTLAGGVTDTQYF
-	TRBV25-1	TRBD1	TRBJ2-5	TGTGCCAGCAGCGCGGGACAGGGGGTTTTGGAGACCCAGTACTTC	CASSAGQGVLETQYF
-	TRBV7-3	-	TRBJ2-6	TGTGCCAGCAGCTCCTTGCGGGCCTCTGGGGCCAACGTCCTGACTTTC	CASSSLRASGANVLTF
-	TRBV30	-	TRBJ2-5	TGTGCCTGGAGTTACGGGACACTTCAAGAGACCCAGTACTTC	CAWSYGTLQETQYF
-	TRBV4-1	TRBD1	TRBJ1-5	TGCGCCAGCAGCCAAGCTTTATCCGGGACAGGGAATCAGCCCCAGCATTTT	CASSQALSGTGNQPQHF
-	TRBV4-1	-	TRBJ2-3	TGCGCCAGCAGCCGTCCCTCCACACCAGATACGCAGTATTTT	CASSRPSTPDTQYF
-	TRBV19	-	TRBJ2-1	TGTGCCAGTACCGTTGACAGGAGCTCCTACAATGAGCAGTTCTTC	CASTVDRSSYNEQFF
-	TRBV3-1/TRBV3-2	TRBD2	TRBJ2-1	TGTGCCAGCAGCCCGATTACTAGCGGGGGGGCTAGTGAGCAGTTCTTC	CASSPITSGGASEQFF
-	TRBV5-5	-	TRBJ1-2	TGTGCCAGCAGCTCATTAGCGGGGGGTGACTATGGCTACACCTTC	CASSSLAGGDYGYTF
-	TRBV30	-	TRBJ2-3	TGTGCCTGGGGCCTCCGGGGAGCGTGGTCCTTTAGCACAGATACGCAGTATTTT	CAWGLRGAWSFSTDTQYF
-	TRBV7-9	-	TRBJ2-3	TGTGCCAGCAGCTTTGCGGGACCCACAGATACGCAGTATTTT	CASSFAGPTDTQYF
-	TRBV10-3	TRBD2	TRBJ2-1	TGTGCCATCAAGGGACTAGCGGGAGTTAACGGGGTCAATGAGCAGTTCTTC	CAIKGLAGVNGVNEQFF
-	TRBV7-2	-	TRBJ2-3	TGTGCCAGCAGCTTAGTAGGGGGTACGCAGTATTTT	CASSLVGGTQYF
-	TRBV7-8	-	TRBJ1-6	TGTGCCAGCAGCTTAGCACAGCGGAATAATTCACCCCTCCACTTT	CASSLAQRNNSPLHF
-	TRBV6-5	TRBD1	TRBJ2-7	TGTGCCAGCAGTACGGACAGGGGTTACGAGCAGTACTTC	CASSTDRGYEQYF
-	TRBV29-1	TRBD1	TRBJ2-1	TGCAGCGTACTAGGGACAGGGAATATTAATGAGCAGTTCTTC	CSVLGTGNINEQFF
-	TRBV3-1/TRBV3-2	-	TRBJ1-1	TGTGCCAGCAGCCCCTCGAGGAGGAACACTGAAGCTTTCTTT	CASSPSRRNTEAFF
-	TRBV10-2	TRBD1	TRBJ1-4	TGCGCCAGCAGTGAAATGGGACAGGGTTCTGAAAAACTGTTTTTT	CASSEMGQGSEKLFF
once	TRBV6-1	-	TRBJ2-5	TGTGCCAGCAGTGAGGCCCGGACACCCGATCGATCCCAAGAGACCCAGTACTTC	CASSEARTPDRSQETQYF
-	TRBV7-3	TRBD2	TRBJ2-1	TGTGCCAGCAGCCCCGGAGGGGGGACTAGCGGTTACAATGAGCAGTTCTTC	CASSPGGGTSGYNEQFF
-	TRBV7-2	-	TRBJ2-1	TGTGCCAGCATTCTAGGGGGGGCCCTTCCTGAGCAGTTCTTC	CASILGGALPEQFF
-	TRBV12-3/TRBV12-4	TRBD2	TRBJ2-1	TGTGCCAGCAGACTCGGGACTAGCGGGCAGTTCTTC	CASRLGTSGQFF
-	TRBV3-1/TRBV3-2	TRBD1	TRBJ2-3	TGTGCCAGCAGCCCTCGACAGGGGCAAAGCACAGATACGCAGTATTTT	CASSPRQGQSTDTQYF
-	TRBV7-2	-	TRBJ2-3	TGTGCCAGCAGCCAGCAGGCAGATACGCAGTATTTT	CASSQQADTQYF
-	TRBV28	TRBD1	TRBJ2-2	TGTGCCAGCAGTTTATCAGCAGGGGGAAACACCGGGGAGCTGTTTTTT	CASSLSAGGNTGELFF
-	TRBV30	-	TRBJ1-6	TGTGCCTGCCTCACGAGCTCCTATAATTCACCCCTCCACTTT	CACLTSSYNSPLHF
-	TRBV4-1	-	TRBJ1-5	TGCGCCAGCAGCCCTTCCCGACAGAACAATCAGCCCCAGCATTTT	CASSPSRQNNQPQHF
-	TRBV7-9	TRBD1	TRBJ1-5	TGTGCCAGCAGCCAAGGGACAGGGACTAGTCAGCCCCAGCATTTT	CASSQGTGTSQPQHF
-	TRBV11-2	-	TRBJ2-1	TGTGCCAGCAGCGTAAGGACAGCCACATGGCAGTTCTTC	CASSVRTATWQFF
-	TRBV9	-	TRBJ1-3	TGTGCCAGCACCCAATCCCCTGGGGCCCTAAACACCATATATTTT	CASTQSPGALNTIYF
-	TRBV7-9	-	TRBJ1-6	TGTGCCAGCAGCCCCGGACAGTTAGATAATTCACCCCTCCACTTT	CASSPGQLDNSPLHF
-	TRBV11-2	-	TRBJ1-2	TGTGCCAGCAGCTTGGGAGGGGGCTACACCTTC	CASSLGGGYTF
-	TRBV18	-	TRBJ2-7	TGTGCCAGCTCACCGCCGGCAGGGGACTACGAGCAGTACTTC	CASSPPAGDYEQYF
-	TRBV4-1	-	TRBJ2-6	TGCGCCAGCAGCGAGTTTCCGGATAGGAGGGCTGGGGCCAACGTCCTGACTTTC	CASSEFPDRRAGANVLTF
-	TRBV7-9	-	TRBJ2-7	TGTGCCAGCAGCCCCCTCGACAGTACCACCTCCTACGAGCAGTACTTC	CASSPLDSTTSYEQYF
-	TRBV12-3/TRBV12-4	TRBD1	TRBJ1-5	TGTGCCAGCAGGACAGGGATGTACCAGCCCCAGCATTTT	CASRTGMYQPQHF
-	TRBV6-5	-	TRBJ1-1	TGTGCCACTACGGTCGTCTGGAACACTGAAGCTTTCTTT	CATTVVWNTEAFF
-	TRBV19	TRBD1	TRBJ1-1	TGTGCCAGTAGTATGACAGGGATAGGTCACACTGAAGCTTTCTTT	CASSMTGIGHTEAFF
once	TRBV6-6	-	TRBJ2-1	TGTGCCAGCGCCTCACAAGTACCCTACAATGAGCAGTTCTTC	CASASQVPYNEQFF
-	TRBV5-1	-	TRBJ2-7	TGCGCCAGCAGCTACGGGACTGGGGCCTACGAGCAGTACTTC	CASSYGTGAYEQYF
few	TRBV15	TRBD1	TRBJ2-3	TGTGCCACCAGCAGACGGACAGGGCAAACAGATACGCAGTATTTT	CATSRRTGQTDTQYF
-	TRBV6-4	-	TRBJ1-1	TGTGCCAGCAGTGACCGGGAGGGGACTGAAGCTTTCTTT	CASSDREGTEAFF
-	TRBV19	-	TRBJ2-1	TGTGCCAGTAGTATAGGGCGGACTACTTACAATGAGCAGTTCTTC	CASSIGRTTYNEQFF
-	TRBV7-2	-	TRBJ1-5	TGTGCCAGCAGCTTAGGGGTGGGGCGGACGGATCAGCCCCAGCATTTT	CASSLGVGRTDQPQHF
-	TRBV6-5	-	TRBJ2-1	TGTGCCAGCAGTTCGCCCAAGCGGCACCTCTACAATGAGCAGTTCTTC	CASSSPKRHLYNEQFF
once	TRBV5-1	TRBD1	TRBJ2-5	TGCGCCAGCAGCTGGACCGGGACAGGGGAAGGGACCCAGTACTTC	CASSWTGTGEGTQYF
few	TRBV5-1	-	TRBJ1-6	TGCGCCAGCAGCCCGACAGGCCCTGACTATAATTCACCCCTCCACTTT	CASSPTGPDYNSPLHF
once	TRBV2	-	TRBJ1-2	TGTGCCAGCAGTGAAGGGGACACGAACTATGGCTACACCTTC	CASSEGDTNYGYTF
-	TRBV19	-	TRBJ2-1	TGTGCCAGTAGTCCTAATTACAATGAGCAGTTCTTC	CASSPNYNEQFF
-	TRBV30	TRBD1	TRBJ2-7	TGTGCCTGGAGTATAACACAGGGGGCGTTCGAGCAGTACTTC	CAWSITQGAFEQYF
once	TRBV15	-	TRBJ1-3	TGTGCCACCAGCAGAGACAGGGTGGGGGGAAACACCATATATTTT	CATSRDRVGGNTIYF
-	TRBV18	TRBD1	TRBJ1-1	TGTGCCAGCTCACAAACAGGACAGGGTGCCACTGAAGCTTTCTTT	CASSQTGQGATEAFF
-	TRBV7-8	-	TRBJ1-1	TGTGCCAGCAGCTTAGCCAGGGAGGTCCCGAACACTGAAGCTTTCTTT	CASSLAREVPNTEAFF